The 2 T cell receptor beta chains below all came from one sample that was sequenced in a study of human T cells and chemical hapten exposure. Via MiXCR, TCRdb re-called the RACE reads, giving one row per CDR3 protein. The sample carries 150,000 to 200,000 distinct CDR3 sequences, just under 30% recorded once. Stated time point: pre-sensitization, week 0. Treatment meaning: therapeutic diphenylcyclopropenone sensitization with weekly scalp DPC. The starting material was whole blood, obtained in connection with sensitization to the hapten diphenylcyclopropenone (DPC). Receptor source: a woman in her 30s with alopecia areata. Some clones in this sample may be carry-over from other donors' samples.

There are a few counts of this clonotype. For the CDR3, the DNA is TGTGCCAGCAGCTCGAAAAACGCTAGGGGGCAGTTCTTC. It encodes CASSSKNARGQFF. This chain connects TRBV7-2 to TRBJ2-1, with D possibly matching TRBD1 (5 bases). V was pared by 4 bases and J by 12 bases, with 16 bases between. This CDR3 spans 13 amino acids. Germline V gene lookup returns CDR1 SGHTA and CDR2 FQGNSA.

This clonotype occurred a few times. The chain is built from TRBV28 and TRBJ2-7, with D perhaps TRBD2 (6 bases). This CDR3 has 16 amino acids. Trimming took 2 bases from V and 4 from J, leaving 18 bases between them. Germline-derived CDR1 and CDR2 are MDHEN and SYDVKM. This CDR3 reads CASSLAQSSGRYEQYF. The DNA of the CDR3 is TGTGCCAGCAGTTTAGCTCAATCATCAGGGAGGTACGAGCAGTACTTC.